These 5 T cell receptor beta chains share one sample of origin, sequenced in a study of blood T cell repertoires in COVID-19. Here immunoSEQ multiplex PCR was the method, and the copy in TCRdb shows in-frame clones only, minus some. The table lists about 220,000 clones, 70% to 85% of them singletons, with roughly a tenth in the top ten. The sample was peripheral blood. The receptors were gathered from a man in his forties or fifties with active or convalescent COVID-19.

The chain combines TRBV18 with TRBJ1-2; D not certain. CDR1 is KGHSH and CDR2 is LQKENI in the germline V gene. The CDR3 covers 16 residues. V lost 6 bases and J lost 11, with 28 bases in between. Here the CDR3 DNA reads TGTGCCAGCTCGCCTGAGCGAGTTTACCATTCTATGAGGTACACCTTC. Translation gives CASSPERVYHSMRYTF. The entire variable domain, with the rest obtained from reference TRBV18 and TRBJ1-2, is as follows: NAGVMQNPRHLVRRRGQEARLRCSPMKGHSHVYWYRQLPEEGLKFMVYLQKENIIDESGMPKERFSAEFPKEGPSILRIQQVVRGDSAAYFCASSPERVYHSMRYTFGSGTRLTVV.

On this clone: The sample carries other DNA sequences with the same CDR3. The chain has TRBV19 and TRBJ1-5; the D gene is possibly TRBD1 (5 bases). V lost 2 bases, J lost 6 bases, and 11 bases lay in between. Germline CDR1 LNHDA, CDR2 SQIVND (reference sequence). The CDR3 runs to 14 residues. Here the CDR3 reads CASSIQGLGQPQHF. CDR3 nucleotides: TGTGCCAGTAGTATACAGGGATTAGGTCAGCCCCAGCATTTT.

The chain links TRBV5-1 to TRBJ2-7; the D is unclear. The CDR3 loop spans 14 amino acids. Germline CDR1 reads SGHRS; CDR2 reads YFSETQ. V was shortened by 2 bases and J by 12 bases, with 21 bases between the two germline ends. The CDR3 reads CASSFSSPGSGAYF. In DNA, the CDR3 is TGCGCCAGCAGCTTCAGTTCCCCCGGGTCGGGTGCGTACTTC.

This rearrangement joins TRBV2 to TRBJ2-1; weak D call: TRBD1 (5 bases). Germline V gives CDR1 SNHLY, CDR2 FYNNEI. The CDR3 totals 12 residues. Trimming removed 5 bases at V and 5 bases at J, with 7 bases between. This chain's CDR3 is CASSSDNNEQFF. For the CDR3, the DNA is TGTGCCAGCAGTTCGGACAACAATGAGCAGTTCTTC.

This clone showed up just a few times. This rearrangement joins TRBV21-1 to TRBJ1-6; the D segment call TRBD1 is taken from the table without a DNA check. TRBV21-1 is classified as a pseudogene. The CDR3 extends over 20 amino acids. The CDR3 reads CASSKTGICNQGVYNSPLHF. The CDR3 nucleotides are TGTGCCAGCAGCAAAACGGGTATTTGCAATCAGGGGGTATATAATTCACCCCTCCACTTT.